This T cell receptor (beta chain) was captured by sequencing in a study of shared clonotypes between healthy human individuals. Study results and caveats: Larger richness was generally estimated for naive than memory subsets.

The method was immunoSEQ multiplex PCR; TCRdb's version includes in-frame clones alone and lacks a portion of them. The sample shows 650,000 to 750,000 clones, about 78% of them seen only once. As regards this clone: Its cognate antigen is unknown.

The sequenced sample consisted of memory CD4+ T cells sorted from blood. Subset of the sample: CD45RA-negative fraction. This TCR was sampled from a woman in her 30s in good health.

The CDR3 region is CAWSVPGTEAFF. The CDR3 coding sequence is TGTGCCTGGAGTGTTCCAGGCACTGAAGCTTTCTTT. The V gene is TRBV30, the J gene TRBJ1-1, with no clear D. CDR1 and CDR2 from the germline V gene are GTSNPN and SVGIG (reference sequence). The CDR3 loop spans 12 amino acids. V lost 0 bases to trimming and J lost 4 bases, with 6 bases between them.